This T cell receptor beta chain came from a study of blood T cell repertoires in COVID-19. Overall study context: The study drew acute and convalescent COVID-19 samples from the United States, Italy and Spain.

Generated by immunoSEQ multiplex PCR, the TCRdb table keeps only in-frame clones and is missing some. The sample yields approximately 260,000 clones, 85% to 90% seen once. Trimming stripped 8 bases from V and 2 bases from J, with 15 bases between. CDR3 size: 14 residues. Germline values: CDR1 ENHRY, CDR2 SYGVKD. The rearrangement uses TRBV10-3 and TRBJ2-5; weak D call: TRBD2 (7 bases). The receptor was isolated from a man between 18 and 29 years old with active or convalescent COVID-19. The material sequenced was peripheral blood. The CDR3 spells CAIGRGTNQETQYF. CDR3 nucleotide sequence: TGTGCCATCGGGCGGGGGACAAATCAAGAGACCCAGTACTTC.